The T cell receptor beta chain described here comes from a study of CD8 T cells in ankylosing spondylitis. Study-level points and caveats: Earlier authors reported some of these motif variants in reactive arthritis synovial fluid and blood. The study identified a TCR beta motif of under ten highly homologous variants that appeared characteristic of ankylosing spondylitis blood. Reportedly, significant enrichment of disease-linked clones occurred in matched ankylosing spondylitis synovial fluid.

This CDR3 is built from 12 residues. Germline assignment: CDR1 SGDLS and CDR2 YYNGEE. The V end was cut by 1 base, the J end by 3 bases, with 4 bases between. This clonotype was detected ten times or more. The antigen is unknown. TCRdb ran MiXCR on the 5' RACE reads and lists one entry per CDR3 protein. Among about 35,000 distinct CDR3 sequences listed, around 3% were seen once. The chain links TRBV9 to TRBJ2-5, with no clear D. The sequence was obtained from a male donor with ankylosing spondylitis or in good health (not recorded which). The material sequenced was blood, either unsorted or a sorted T cell fraction (not recorded which). The CDR3 DNA is TGTGCCAGCAGCGTATCGGAAGAGACCCAGTACTTC. Its translation: CASSVSEETQYF.